The 6 T cell receptor beta chains in this list originate from one sample, sequenced in a study of CD8+ T cells in alopecia areata (dated by TCRdb to the late 2010s). Libraries came from the immunoSEQ multiplex PCR assay. RNA was extracted from all samples and reverse transcribed into cDNA as template for TCR sequencing. This immuneACCESS table, as held by TCRdb, lists in-frame sequences with V and J called but not all clones. Of the missing ones, under half trace to an unresolved V gene in checked studies; the others have no known cause. The sample profile shows approximately 220,000 clones; roughly two fifths of them were found once. The ten largest account for about 0.48% of the sample. Interpreted using the paper, the treatment or condition label stands for: oral pan-JAK inhibitor, 5-10 mg twice daily. Sample: CD4+ T cells sorted from blood, taken between weeks 30 and 35, from a patient treated with tofacitinib. Receptors were obtained from a human donor with alopecia areata.

A single count supports this clone. V and J are TRBV30 and TRBJ1-2; no definite D call. CDR3 length equals 15 residues. Trimming removed 0 bases at V and 4 bases at J, with 15 bases between. The germline gives CDR1 GTSNPN, CDR2 SVGIG (reference sequence). CDR3 sequence (DNA): TGTGCCTGGAGTGTACTGACCGGACTCCTCTATGGCTACACCTTC. This translates into CAWSVLTGLLYGYTF.

This clone was picked up many times. This specimen includes other DNA sequences encoding the same CDR3. The chain joins TRBV10-3 to TRBJ2-3, with D hard to call. The V end was cut by 3 bases, the J end by 8 bases, with 9 bases between. The CDR3 runs 12 residues. Germline V lookup: CDR1 ENHRY, CDR2 SYGVKD. This CDR3 reads CAISETASTQYF. Written as DNA, the CDR3 is TGTGCCATCAGTGAAACTGCTTCTACGCAGTATTTT.

The V gene is TRBV30, the J gene TRBJ1-2; no definite D call. The CDR3 runs to 15 residues. V gave up 3 bases and J gave up 3 bases, with 17 bases separating them. Per the germline V gene, CDR1 is GTSNPN and CDR2 is SVGIG (reference sequence). The CDR3 nucleotides read TGTGCCTGGAGCCGTACGGGCCCTGGGGACTATGGCTACACCTTC. Protein product: CAWSRTGPGDYGYTF.

V usage is TRBV30 and J usage is TRBJ1-4; TRBD1 matches 7 bases. The V gene's germline CDR1 is GTSNPN and CDR2 SVGIG (reference sequence). With 3 bases clipped from V and 5 bases from J, the junction kept 3 bases outside the gene matches. This CDR3 comprises 13 residues. CDR3 loop: CAWRGDRNEKLFF. DNA for the CDR3: TGTGCCTGGAGGGGGGACAGAAATGAAAAACTGTTTTTT.

CDR3 bases: TGCGCCAGCAGCCAACCGACTAGCGGGGTTTACGAGCAGTACTTC. It yields the protein CASSQPTSGVYEQYF. The V gene is TRBV4-1, the J gene TRBJ2-7; 11 nucleotides match TRBD2. Germline V CDR1 and CDR2: MGHRA, YSYEKL. V lost 2 bases to trimming and J lost 4 bases; unmatched junction nucleotides: 4. This CDR3 has 15 residues.

This clone was seen a handful of times. V usage is TRBV7-6 and J usage is TRBJ1-3, with D possibly being TRBD1 (6 bases). V was pared by 5 bases and J by 8 bases, with 16 bases between. CDR1 and CDR2 from the germline V gene are SGHVS and FNYEAQ. This CDR3 is 14 amino acids long. The CDR3 sequence is CASSAQGNGDTIYF. The CDR3 bases are TGTGCCAGCAGCGCCCAGGGGAACGGAGACACCATATATTTT.